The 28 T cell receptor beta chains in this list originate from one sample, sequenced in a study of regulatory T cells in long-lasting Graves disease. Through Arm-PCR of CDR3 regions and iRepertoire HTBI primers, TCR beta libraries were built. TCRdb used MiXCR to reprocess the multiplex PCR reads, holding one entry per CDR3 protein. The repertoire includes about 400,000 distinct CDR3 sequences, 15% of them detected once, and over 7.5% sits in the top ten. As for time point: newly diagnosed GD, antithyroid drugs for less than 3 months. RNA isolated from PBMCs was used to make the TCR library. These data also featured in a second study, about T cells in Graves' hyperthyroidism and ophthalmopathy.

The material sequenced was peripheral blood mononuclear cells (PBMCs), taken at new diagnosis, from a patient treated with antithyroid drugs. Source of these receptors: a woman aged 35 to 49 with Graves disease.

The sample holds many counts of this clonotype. The CDR3: CASSQVGVIYEQYF. The CDR3 DNA reads as TGTGCCAGCAGCCAAGTGGGGGTTATTTACGAGCAGTACTTC. The rearrangement uses TRBV3-1 and TRBJ2-7, with D perhaps given as TRBD1 or TRBD2 (5 bases each). Germline lookup yields CDR1 LGHDT and CDR2 YNNKEL (reference sequence). V was shortened by 1 base and J by 4 bases, with 11 bases between the two germline ends. The CDR3 has 14 amino acids.

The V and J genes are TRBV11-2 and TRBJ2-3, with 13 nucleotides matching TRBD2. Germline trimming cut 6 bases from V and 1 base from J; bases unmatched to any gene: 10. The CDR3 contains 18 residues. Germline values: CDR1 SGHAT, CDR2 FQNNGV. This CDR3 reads CASSRLGTSGTGTDTQYF. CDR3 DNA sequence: TGTGCCAGCAGTCGCCTCGGGACTAGCGGGACCGGCACAGATACGCAGTATTTT. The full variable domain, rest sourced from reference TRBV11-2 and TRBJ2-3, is EAGVAQSPRYKIIEKRQSVAFWCNPISGHATLYWYQQILGQGPKLLIQFQNNGVVDDSQLPKDRFSAERLKGVDSTLKIQPAKLEDSAVYLCASSRLGTSGTGTDTQYFGPGTRLTVL.

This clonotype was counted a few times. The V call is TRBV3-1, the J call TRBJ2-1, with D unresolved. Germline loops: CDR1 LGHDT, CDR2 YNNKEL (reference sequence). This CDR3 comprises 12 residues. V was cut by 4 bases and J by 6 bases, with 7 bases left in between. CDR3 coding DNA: TGTGCCAGCAGCCGCGTTGCCAATGAGCAGTTCTTC. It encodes CASSRVANEQFF.

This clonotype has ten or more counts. CDR3 nucleotides: TGTGCCAGCAGCTCCGGGATCTACTCCTATAATTCACCCCTCCACTTT. Its translation is CASSSGIYSYNSPLHF. The chain links TRBV7-8 to TRBJ1-6; no clear D. CDR3 length: 16 amino acids. The germline V and J ends were trimmed by 4 bases and 0 bases, with 10 bases remaining between them. Germline V gene sequence: CDR1 SGHVS, CDR2 FQNEAQ.

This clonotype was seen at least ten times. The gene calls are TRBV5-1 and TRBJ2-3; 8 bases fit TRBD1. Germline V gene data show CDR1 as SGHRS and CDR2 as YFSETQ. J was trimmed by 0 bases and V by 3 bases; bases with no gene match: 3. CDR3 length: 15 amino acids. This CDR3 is CASSSDRGSTDTQYF. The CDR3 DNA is TGCGCCAGCAGCTCAGACAGGGGAAGCACAGATACGCAGTATTTT.

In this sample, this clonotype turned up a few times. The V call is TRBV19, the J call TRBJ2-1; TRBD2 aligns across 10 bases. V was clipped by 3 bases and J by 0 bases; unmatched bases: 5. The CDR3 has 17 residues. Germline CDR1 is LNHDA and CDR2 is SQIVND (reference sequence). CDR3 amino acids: CASSIFASGSSYNEQFF. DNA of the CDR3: TGTGCCAGTAGTATTTTCGCTAGCGGGAGCTCCTACAATGAGCAGTTCTTC.

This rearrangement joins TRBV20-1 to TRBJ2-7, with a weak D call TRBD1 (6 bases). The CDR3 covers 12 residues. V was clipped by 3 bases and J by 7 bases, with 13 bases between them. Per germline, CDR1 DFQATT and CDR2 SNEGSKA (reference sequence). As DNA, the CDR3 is TGCAGTGCTAGCGGACAGCTGGGTGAGCAGTACTTC. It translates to CSASGQLGEQYF.

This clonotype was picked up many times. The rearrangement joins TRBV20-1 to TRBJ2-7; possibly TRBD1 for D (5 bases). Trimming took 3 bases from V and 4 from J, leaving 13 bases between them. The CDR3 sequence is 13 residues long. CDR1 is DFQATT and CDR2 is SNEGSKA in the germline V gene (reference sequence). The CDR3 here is CSASHRGTYEQYF. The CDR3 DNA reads TGCAGTGCTAGCCATAGGGGCACATACGAGCAGTACTTC.

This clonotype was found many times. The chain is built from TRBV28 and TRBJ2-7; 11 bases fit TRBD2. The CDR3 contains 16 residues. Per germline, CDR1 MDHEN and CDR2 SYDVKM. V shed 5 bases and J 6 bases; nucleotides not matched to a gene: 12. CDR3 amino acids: CASSPLSGRALSEQYF. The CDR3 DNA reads TGTGCCAGCAGTCCGCTTAGCGGGAGGGCCCTCAGCGAGCAGTACTTC. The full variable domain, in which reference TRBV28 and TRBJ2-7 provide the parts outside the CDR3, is DVKVTQSSRYLVKRTGEKVFLECVQDMDHENMFWYRQDPGLGLRLIYFSYDVKMKEKGDIPEGYSVSREKKERFSLILESASTNQTSMYLCASSPLSGRALSEQYFGPGTRLTVT.

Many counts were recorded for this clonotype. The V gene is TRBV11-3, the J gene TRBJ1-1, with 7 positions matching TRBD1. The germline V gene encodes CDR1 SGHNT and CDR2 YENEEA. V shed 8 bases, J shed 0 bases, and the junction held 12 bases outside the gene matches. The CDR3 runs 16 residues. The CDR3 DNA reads TGTGCCAGCGGCCCCCCGGCAGGGGGTATGAACACTGAAGCTTTCTTT. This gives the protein CASGPPAGGMNTEAFF.

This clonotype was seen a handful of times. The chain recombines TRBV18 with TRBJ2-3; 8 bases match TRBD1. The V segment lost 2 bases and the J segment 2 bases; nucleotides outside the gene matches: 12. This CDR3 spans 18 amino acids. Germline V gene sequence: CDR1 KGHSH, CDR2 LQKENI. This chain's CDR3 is CASSPSTGVSPYTDTQYF. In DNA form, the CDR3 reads TGTGCCAGCTCACCATCGACAGGGGTTTCGCCTTACACAGATACGCAGTATTTT.

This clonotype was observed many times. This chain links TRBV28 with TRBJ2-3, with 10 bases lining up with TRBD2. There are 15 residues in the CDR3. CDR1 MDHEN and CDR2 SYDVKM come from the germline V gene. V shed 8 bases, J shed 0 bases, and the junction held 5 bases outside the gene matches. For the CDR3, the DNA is TGTGCCAGCGGCCCTAGCGGGAGTAGCACAGATACGCAGTATTTT. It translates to CASGPSGSSTDTQYF.

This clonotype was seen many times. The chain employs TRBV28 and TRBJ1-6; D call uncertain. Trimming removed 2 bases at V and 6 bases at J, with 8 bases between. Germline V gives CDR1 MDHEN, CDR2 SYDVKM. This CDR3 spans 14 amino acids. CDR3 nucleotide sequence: TGTGCCAGCAGTTTACGGGGAAGTAATTCACCCCTCCACTTT. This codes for CASSLRGSNSPLHF.

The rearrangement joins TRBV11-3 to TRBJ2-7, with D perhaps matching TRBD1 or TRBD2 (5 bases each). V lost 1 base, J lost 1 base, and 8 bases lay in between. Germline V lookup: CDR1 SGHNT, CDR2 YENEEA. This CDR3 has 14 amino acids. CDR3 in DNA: TGTGCCAGCAGCTTAGGAGGGGATTCCTACGAGCAGTACTTC. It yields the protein CASSLGGDSYEQYF. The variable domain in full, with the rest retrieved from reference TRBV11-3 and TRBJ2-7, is EAGVVQSPRYKIIEKKQPVAFWCNPISGHNTLYWYLQNLGQGPELLIRYENEEAVDDSQLPKDRFSAERLKGVDSTLKIQPAELGDSAVYLCASSLGGDSYEQYFGPGTRLTVT.

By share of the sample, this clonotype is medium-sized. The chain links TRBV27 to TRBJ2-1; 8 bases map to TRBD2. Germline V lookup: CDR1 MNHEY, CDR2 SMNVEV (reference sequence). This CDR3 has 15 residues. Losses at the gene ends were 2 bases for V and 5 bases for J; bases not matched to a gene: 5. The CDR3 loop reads CASSLRLAGHNEQFF. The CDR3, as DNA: TGTGCCAGCAGTTTACGGCTAGCGGGCCACAATGAGCAGTTCTTC.

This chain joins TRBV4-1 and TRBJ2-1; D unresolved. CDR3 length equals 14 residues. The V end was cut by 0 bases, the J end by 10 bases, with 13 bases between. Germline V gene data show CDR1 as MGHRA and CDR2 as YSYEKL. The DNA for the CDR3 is TGCGCCAGCAGCCAAGATTTCCCTCTCCCGGAGCAGTTCTTC. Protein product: CASSQDFPLPEQFF.

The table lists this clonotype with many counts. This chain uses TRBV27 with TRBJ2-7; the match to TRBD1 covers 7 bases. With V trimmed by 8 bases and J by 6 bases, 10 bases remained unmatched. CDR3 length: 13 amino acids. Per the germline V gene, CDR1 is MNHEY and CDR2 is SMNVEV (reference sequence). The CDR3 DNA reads TGTGCCAGCTGTTCGACAGGGTTCGCCGAGCAGTACTTC. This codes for CASCSTGFAEQYF.

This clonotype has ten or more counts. The CDR3 spells CASSASELASYEQYF. Written as DNA, the CDR3 is TGTGCCAGCAGCGCGAGTGAGCTAGCCTCCTACGAGCAGTACTTC. This sequence joins TRBV9 and TRBJ2-7, with a tentative D call TRBD2 (5 bases). This CDR3 spans 15 amino acids. V lost 3 bases, J lost 0 bases, and 13 bases lay in between. The germline CDR1 and CDR2 sequences are SGDLS and YYNGEE.

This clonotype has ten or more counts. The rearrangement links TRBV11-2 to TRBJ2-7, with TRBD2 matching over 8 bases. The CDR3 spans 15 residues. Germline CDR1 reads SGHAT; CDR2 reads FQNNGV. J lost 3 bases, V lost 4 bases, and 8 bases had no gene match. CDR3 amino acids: CASSSFSGVLYEQYF. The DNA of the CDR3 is TGTGCCAGCAGCTCGTTTAGCGGGGTCCTCTACGAGCAGTACTTC.

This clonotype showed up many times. CDR3 coding DNA: TGTGCCAGCAGTTTATTGAGAGGGGCCTACGAGCAGTACTTC. It is translated as CASSLLRGAYEQYF. The rearrangement joins TRBV27 to TRBJ2-7; TRBD1 or TRBD2 may be the D gene (5 bases each). V shed 1 base and J shed 2 bases, with 9 bases lying between them. Germline CDR1 reads MNHEY; CDR2 reads SMNVEV (reference sequence). The CDR3 extends over 14 amino acids.

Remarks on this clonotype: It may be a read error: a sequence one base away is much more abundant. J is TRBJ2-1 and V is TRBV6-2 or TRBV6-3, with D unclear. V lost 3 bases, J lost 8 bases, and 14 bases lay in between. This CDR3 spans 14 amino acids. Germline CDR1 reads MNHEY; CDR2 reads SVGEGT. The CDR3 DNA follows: TGTGCCAGCAGTTATGCCTCAAGCTGGGATGAGCAGTTCTTC. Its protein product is CASSYASSWDEQFF.

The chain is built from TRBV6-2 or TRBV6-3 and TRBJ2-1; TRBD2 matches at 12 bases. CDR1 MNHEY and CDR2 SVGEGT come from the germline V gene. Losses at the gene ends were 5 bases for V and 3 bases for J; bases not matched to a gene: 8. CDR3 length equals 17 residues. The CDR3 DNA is TGTGCCAGCAGTACCTACCGACTAGCGGGAGACTACAATGAGCAGTTCTTC. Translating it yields CASSTYRLAGDYNEQFF.

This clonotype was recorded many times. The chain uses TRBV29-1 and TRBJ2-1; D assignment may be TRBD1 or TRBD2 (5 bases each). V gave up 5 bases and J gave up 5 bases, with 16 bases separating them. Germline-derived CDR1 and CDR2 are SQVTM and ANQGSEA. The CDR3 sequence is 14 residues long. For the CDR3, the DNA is TGCAGCGTTTGGGCAGGGAGTGCCAACAATGAGCAGTTCTTC. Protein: CSVWAGSANNEQFF.

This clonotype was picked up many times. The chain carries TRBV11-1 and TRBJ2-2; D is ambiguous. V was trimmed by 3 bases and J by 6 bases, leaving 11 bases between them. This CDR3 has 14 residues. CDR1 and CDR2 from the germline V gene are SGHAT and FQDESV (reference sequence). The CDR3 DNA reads TGTGCCAGCAGCTTTTCGGAGTTCGCCGGGGAGCTGTTTTTT. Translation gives CASSFSEFAGELFF. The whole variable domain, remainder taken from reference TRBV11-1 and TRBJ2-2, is EAEVAQSPRYKITEKSQAVAFWCDPISGHATLYWYRQILGQGPELLVQFQDESVVDDSQLPKDRFSAERLKGVDSTLKIQPAELGDSAMYLCASSFSEFAGELFFGEGSRLTVL.

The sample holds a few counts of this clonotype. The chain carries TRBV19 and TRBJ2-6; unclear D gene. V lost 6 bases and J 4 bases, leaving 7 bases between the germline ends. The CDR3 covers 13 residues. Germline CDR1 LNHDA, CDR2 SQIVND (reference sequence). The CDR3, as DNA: TGTGCCAGTAGGGGTATCGGGGCCAACGTCCTGACTTTC. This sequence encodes CASRGIGANVLTF.

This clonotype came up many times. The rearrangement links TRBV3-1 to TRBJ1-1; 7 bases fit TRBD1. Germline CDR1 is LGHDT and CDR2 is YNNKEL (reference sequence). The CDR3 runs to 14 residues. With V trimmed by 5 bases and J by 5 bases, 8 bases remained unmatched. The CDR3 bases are TGTGCCAGCAGCAAAGGGGGCGCGGGGACTGAAGCTTTCTTT. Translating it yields CASSKGGAGTEAFF.

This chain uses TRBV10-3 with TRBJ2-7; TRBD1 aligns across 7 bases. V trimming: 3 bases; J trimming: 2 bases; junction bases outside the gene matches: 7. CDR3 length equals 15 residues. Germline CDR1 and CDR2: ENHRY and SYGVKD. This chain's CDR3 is CAISDPGTATYEQYF. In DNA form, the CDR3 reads TGTGCCATCAGTGACCCCGGGACAGCGACCTACGAGCAGTACTTC.

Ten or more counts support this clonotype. The CDR3 DNA is TGTGCCAGCAGCTTAGATGCGGACCCCCGTAATTCACCCCTCCACTTT. This sequence encodes CASSLDADPRNSPLHF. This chain links TRBV7-6 with TRBJ1-6; D gene unclear. Germline V CDR1 and CDR2: SGHVS, FNYEAQ. Between the trimmed V and J ends, which lost 1 base and 6 bases, there was a span of 13 bases. This CDR3 region has 16 residues.